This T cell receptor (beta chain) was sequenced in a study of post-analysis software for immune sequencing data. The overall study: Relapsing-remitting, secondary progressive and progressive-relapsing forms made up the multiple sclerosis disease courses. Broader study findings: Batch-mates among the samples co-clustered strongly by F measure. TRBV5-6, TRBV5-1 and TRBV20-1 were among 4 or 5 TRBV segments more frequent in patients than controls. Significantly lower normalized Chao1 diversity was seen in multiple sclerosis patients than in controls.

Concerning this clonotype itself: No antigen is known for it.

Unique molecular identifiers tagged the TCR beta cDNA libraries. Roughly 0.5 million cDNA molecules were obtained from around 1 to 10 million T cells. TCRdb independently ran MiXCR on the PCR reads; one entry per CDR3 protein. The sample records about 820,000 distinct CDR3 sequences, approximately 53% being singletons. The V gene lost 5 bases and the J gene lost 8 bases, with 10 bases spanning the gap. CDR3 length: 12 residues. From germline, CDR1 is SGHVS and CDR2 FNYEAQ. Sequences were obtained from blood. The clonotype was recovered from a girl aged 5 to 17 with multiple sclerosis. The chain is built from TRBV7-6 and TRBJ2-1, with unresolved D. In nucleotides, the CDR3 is TGTGCCAGCAGCGCCCCCCGCGATGAGCAGTTCTTC. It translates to CASSAPRDEQFF. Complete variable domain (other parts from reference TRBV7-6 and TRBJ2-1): GAGVSQSPRYKVTKRGQDVALRCDPISGHVSLYWYRQALGQGPEFLTYFNYEAQQDKSGLPNDRFSAERPEGSISTLTIQRTEQRDSAMYRCASSAPRDEQFFGPGTRLTVL.